This entry lists 10 T cell receptor beta chains sequenced from one sample in a study of T cell changes during pregnancy in multiple sclerosis. Sequencing used immunoSEQ multiplex PCR; TCRdb keeps in-frame clones, though not all of them. The sample has some 29,000 clones; around nine tenths are singletons. Here the sequenced sample was CD8+ T cells from peripheral blood mononuclear cells, taken before pregnancy. Source of these receptors: a female donor with multiple sclerosis, enrolled in a pregnancy study.

The chain joins TRBV6-6 to TRBJ2-7; a possible D gene is TRBD2 (7 bases). Germline V CDR1 and CDR2: MNHNY, SVGAGI (reference sequence). The CDR3 length is 12 residues. V lost 6 bases to trimming and J lost 6 bases, with 12 bases between them. This CDR3 is CASSPRGREQYF. For the CDR3, the DNA is TGTGCCAGCAGCCCGCGGGGGCGCGAGCAGTACTTC.

The chain couples TRBV2 to TRBJ2-7; tentatively, D is TRBD1 (5 bases). Germline values: CDR1 SNHLY, CDR2 FYNNEI. V was pared by 0 bases and J by 3 bases, with 9 bases between. This CDR3 comprises 14 residues. This CDR3 reads CASSEAAGYYEQYF. In DNA form, the CDR3 reads TGTGCCAGCAGTGAAGCTGCAGGGTACTACGAGCAGTACTTC.

CDR3 amino acids: CASRGGANTGELFF. As DNA, the CDR3 is TGTGCCAGTCGCGGGGGCGCGAACACCGGGGAGCTGTTTTTT. The chain carries TRBV2 and TRBJ2-2, with D perhaps matching TRBD2 (7 bases). Per germline, CDR1 SNHLY and CDR2 FYNNEI. The CDR3 totals 14 residues. V shed 9 bases and J shed 0 bases, with 11 bases lying between them.

The chain carries TRBV9 and TRBJ1-3; D perhaps matches TRBD1 (5 bases). Germline V gene data show CDR1 as SGDLS and CDR2 as YYNGEE. V dropped 0 bases and J dropped 4 bases, with 5 bases sitting between them. The CDR3 has 13 amino acids. CDR3 DNA: TGTGCCAGCAGCGTAGGACAGGGAAACACCATATATTTT. Translated, it gives CASSVGQGNTIYF.

On this clone itself: This CDR3 is also generated by other DNA sequences in the sample. The rearrangement uses TRBV6-1 and TRBJ2-3; TRBD1 aligns across 8 bases. The J segment lost 4 bases and the V segment lost 1 base, leaving 4 bases of the junction unmatched. Germline V CDR1 and CDR2: MNHNS, SASEGT. The CDR3 spans 15 residues. The CDR3 here is CASSEVAGGADTQYF. Here the CDR3 DNA reads TGTGCCAGCAGTGAAGTGGCAGGGGGCGCAGATACGCAGTATTTT.

J is TRBJ2-2 and V is TRBV4-2; 11 nucleotides line up with TRBD2. Germline CDR1 and CDR2: LGHNA and YNFKEQ. V dropped 2 bases and J dropped 5; count of bases not matched to a gene: 1. The CDR3 consists of 15 residues. The CDR3 region is CASSQLAGGTGELFF. DNA for the CDR3: TGTGCCAGCAGCCAATTAGCGGGAGGGACCGGGGAGCTGTTTTTT.

With respect to this clone: One junction end disagrees with the germline gene, perhaps due to a read error. The V call is TRBV5-4, the J call TRBJ2-1; 9 bases map to TRBD1. Germline V gene data show CDR1 as SGHNT and CDR2 as YYREEE (reference sequence). The CDR3 sequence is 16 residues long. CDR3 nucleotide sequence: TGCGCCAGCAGCCAAGAGGGACAGGGATCTTACAATGAGCAGTTCTTC. It translates to CASSQEGQGSYNEQFF. Combining the CDR3 with reference TRBV5-4 and TRBJ2-1 gives the whole variable domain ETGVTQSPTHLIKTRGQQVTLRCSSQSGHNTVSWYQQALGQGPQFIFQYYREEENGRGNFPPRFSGLQFPNYSSELNVNALELDDSALYLCASSQEGQGSYNEQFFGPGTRLTVL.

The chain joins TRBV7-9 to TRBJ2-2, with D unresolved. Per germline, CDR1 SEHNR and CDR2 FQNEAQ (reference sequence). Between the trimmed V and J ends, which lost 5 bases and 0 bases, there was a span of 13 bases. The length of the CDR3 is 16 residues. CDR3: CASSPLGRTNTGELFF. CDR3 nucleotides: TGTGCCAGCAGCCCATTGGGCAGGACGAACACCGGGGAGCTGTTTTTT.

This sequence joins TRBV27 and TRBJ1-1; D may be TRBD1 (6 bases). Germline V gene lookup returns CDR1 MNHEY and CDR2 SMNVEV (reference sequence). The length of the CDR3 is 14 residues. V was shortened by 3 bases and J by 1 base, with 9 bases between the two germline ends. The DNA for the CDR3 is TGTGCCAGCAGTTTTGCCAGGGGGAACACTGAAGCTTTCTTT. This gives the protein CASSFARGNTEAFF.

This clone showed up just once. V and J are TRBV11-2 and TRBJ2-7; a weak D match, TRBD1 (6 bases). The germline V and J ends were trimmed by 6 bases and 3 bases, with 21 bases remaining between them. CDR3 length: 16 residues. Germline V gives CDR1 SGHAT, CDR2 FQNNGV. CDR3 nucleotides: TGTGCCAGCAGTTCATACCGGGACACCATGTTCTACGAGCAGTACTTC. Protein: CASSSYRDTMFYEQYF.